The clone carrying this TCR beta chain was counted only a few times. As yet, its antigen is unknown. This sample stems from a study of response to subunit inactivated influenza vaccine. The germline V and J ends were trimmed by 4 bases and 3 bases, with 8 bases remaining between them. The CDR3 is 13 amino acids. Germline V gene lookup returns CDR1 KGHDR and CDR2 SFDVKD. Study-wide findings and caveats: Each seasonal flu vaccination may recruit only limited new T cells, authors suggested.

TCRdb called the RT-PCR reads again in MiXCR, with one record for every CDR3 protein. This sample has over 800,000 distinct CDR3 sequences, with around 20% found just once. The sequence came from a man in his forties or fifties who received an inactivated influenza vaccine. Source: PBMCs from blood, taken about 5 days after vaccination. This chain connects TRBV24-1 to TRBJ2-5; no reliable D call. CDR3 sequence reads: CATSERAKETQYF. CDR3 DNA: TGTGCCACCAGTGAACGCGCTAAAGAGACCCAGTACTTC.